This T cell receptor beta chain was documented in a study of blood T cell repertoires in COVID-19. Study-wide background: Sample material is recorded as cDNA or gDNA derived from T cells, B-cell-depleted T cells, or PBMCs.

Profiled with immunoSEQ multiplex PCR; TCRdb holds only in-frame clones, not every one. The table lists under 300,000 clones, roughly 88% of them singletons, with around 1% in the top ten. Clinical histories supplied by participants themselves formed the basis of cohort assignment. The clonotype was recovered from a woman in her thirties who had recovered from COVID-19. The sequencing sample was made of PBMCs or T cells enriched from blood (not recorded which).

DNA for the CDR3: TGTGCCAGCAGTTACCTGGGCAAGGGGTTAGGCAATGAGCAGTTCTTC. Its protein is CASSYLGKGLGNEQFF. The chain uses TRBV6-2 or TRBV6-3 and TRBJ2-1; the D gene is possibly TRBD1 (5 bases). This CDR3 comprises 16 residues. CDR1 MNHEY and CDR2 SVGEGT come from the germline V gene. V lost 2 bases, J lost 6 bases, and 17 bases lay in between.